This is a list of T cell receptor beta chains from one sample in a study of blood T cell repertoires in COVID-19. Libraries were prepared by immunoSEQ multiplex PCR; TCRdb keeps only in-frame clonotypes and omits some of them. Of more than 200,000 clones in the sample, roughly 91% were seen once. The sample consisted of PBMCs or T cells enriched from blood (not recorded which). The origin of the receptors is a woman aged 30 to 39 who had recovered from COVID-19. The CDR3 runs from the conserved cysteine through the conserved F or W. A D gene is named only where the DNA matches it firmly. Expanded clones are given a class, and other clones once, few, many or no size at all.

j_call clone_size d_call v_call cdr3_aa cdr3_nt
TRBJ2-7 - TRBD1 TRBV4-3 CASSHRLPGQGAIEQYF TGCGCCAGCAGCCATCGCTTACCGGGACAGGGGGCTATCGAGCAGTACTTC
TRBJ1-5 - TRBD1 TRBV7-3 CASSSYNRDRVSKFGQPQHF TGTGCCAGCAGCTCATATAACCGGGACAGGGTGAGTAAATTTGGTCAGCCCCAGCATTTT
TRBJ2-2 - TRBD1 TRBV27 CASSFDRGLFTGELFF TGTGCCAGCAGTTTTGACAGGGGGCTTTTCACCGGGGAGCTGTTTTTT
TRBJ2-3 - TRBD1 TRBV11-2 CASSSQTGASTDTQYF TGTGCCAGCAGCTCCCAAACAGGGGCTAGCACAGATACGCAGTATTTT
TRBJ1-1 - - TRBV4-1 CASSQDRRYGMNTEAFF TGCGCCAGCAGCCAAGATAGGAGGTACGGAATGAACACTGAAGCTTTCTTT
TRBJ2-2 few TRBD2 TRBV19 CASSISLAGGPNTGELFF TGTGCCAGTAGTATTAGTCTAGCGGGAGGGCCGAACACCGGGGAGCTGTTTTTT
TRBJ1-1 - TRBD1 TRBV27 CASSLGRGPNTEAFF TGTGCCAGCAGTTTAGGCAGGGGGCCGAACACTGAAGCTTTCTTT
TRBJ1-6 - TRBD1 TRBV28 CASTLGQDNSPLHF TGTGCCAGCACCTTGGGACAGGATAATTCACCCCTCCACTTT
TRBJ1-1 - TRBD1 TRBV19 CASSRRWGTGISEAFF TGTGCCAGTAGTAGACGGTGGGGGACAGGAATCTCTGAAGCTTTCTTT
TRBJ1-1 - - TRBV14 CASSQPVGVGTEAFF TGTGCCAGCAGCCAGCCGGTCGGGGTGGGCACTGAAGCTTTCTTT
TRBJ1-1 - - TRBV28 CASSSTVMNTEAFF TGTGCCAGCAGTTCGACAGTCATGAACACTGAAGCTTTCTTT
TRBJ2-3 - TRBD2 TRBV27 CASSLPGGLAADTQYF TGTGCCAGCAGTTTACCTGGGGGACTAGCGGCAGATACGCAGTATTTT
TRBJ1-5 once - TRBV28 CASSRSREISNQPQHF TGTGCCAGCAGTCGGTCCAGGGAAATAAGCAATCAGCCCCAGCATTTT
TRBJ2-1 - TRBD2 TRBV9 CASSPRLATYNEQFF TGTGCCAGCAGCCCCCGACTAGCGACTTACAATGAGCAGTTCTTC